Listed below are T cell receptor beta chains from one sample, sequenced in a study of cytomegalovirus exposure and HLA in healthy donors. Libraries were prepared by immunoSEQ multiplex PCR; TCRdb keeps only in-frame clonotypes and omits some of them. The sample has 150,000 to 200,000 clones, 78% seen once. The sample consisted of PBMCs. The receptors shown here come from a woman aged 40 to 50 in good health and CMV-seronegative. Both conserved end residues are part of each CDR3. The order of the fields is D gene, clone size, J gene, V gene, CDR3 protein, CDR3 DNA. D genes are given only for firm matches. Not all rows give a size; the values are once, few, many and, for expanded clones, a class.

>TRBD1|once|TRBJ2-5|TRBV7-6
CASSSRGPQETQYF
TGTGCCAGCAGCTCCAGGGGGCCCCAAGAGACCCAGTACTTC
>NA|NA|TRBJ1-2|TRBV6-5
CASSPGGSGYTF
TGTGCCAGCAGTCCGGGGGGCTCTGGCTACACCTTC
>NA|NA|TRBJ2-6|TRBV4-1
CASSQPPGTRANVLTF
TGCGCCAGCAGCCAACCACCGGGTACTCGGGCCAACGTCCTGACTTTC
>NA|NA|TRBJ2-1|TRBV7-9
CASSLVWRSGFHNEQFF
TGTGCCAGCAGCTTAGTTTGGCGTTCAGGGTTCCACAATGAGCAGTTCTTC
>TRBD1|once|TRBJ1-6|TRBV18
CASSVDRNSPLHF
TGTGCCAGCTCAGTGGACAGGAATTCACCCCTCCACTTT
>NA|NA|TRBJ2-5|TRBV19
CASSTERARPGETQYF
TGTGCCAGTAGTACCGAGCGGGCTCGCCCGGGAGAGACCCAGTACTTC
>TRBD1|few|TRBJ1-1|TRBV6-1
CASSEIQGANTEAFF
TGTGCCAGCAGTGAGATACAGGGGGCGAACACTGAAGCTTTCTTT
>TRBD1|NA|TRBJ1-1|TRBV5-1
CASSSAPGRRQGRAFF
TGCGCCAGCAGCTCGGCCCCTGGTCGAAGACAGGGACGGGCTTTCTTT
>NA|NA|TRBJ2-2|TRBV5-6
CASSLVWSGAGGELFF
TGTGCCAGCAGCTTAGTATGGTCAGGGGCCGGCGGGGAGCTGTTTTTT
>NA|NA|TRBJ2-1|TRBV18
CASSPQREEQFF
TGTGCCAGCTCACCCCAGCGTGAGGAGCAGTTCTTC
>TRBD2|few|TRBJ2-1|TRBV27
CASSYARGALNEQFF
TGTGCCAGCAGTTACGCGCGGGGGGCCTTAAATGAGCAGTTCTTC
>NA|NA|TRBJ1-4|TRBV19
CASSTSGALNEKLFF
TGTGCCAGTAGTACCTCAGGGGCCTTGAATGAAAAACTGTTTTTT
>TRBD1|once|TRBJ2-7|TRBV15
CATSRGLGQGNYEQYF
TGTGCCACCAGCAGGGGATTAGGACAGGGTAACTACGAGCAGTACTTC
>TRBD1|NA|TRBJ1-3|TRBV27
CASSPGTGGKHGNTIYF
TGTGCCAGCAGTCCGGGGACAGGGGGGAAACATGGAAACACCATATATTTT
>TRBD1|few|TRBJ2-7|TRBV5-1
CASSSGTGVRNEQYF
TGCGCCAGCAGCTCGGGGACAGGGGTTCGGAACGAGCAGTACTTC
>TRBD1|few|TRBJ2-5|TRBV28
CASSLLTGGSKTQYF
TGTGCCAGCAGTTTACTCACAGGGGGCTCAAAGACCCAGTACTTC
>TRBD1|NA|TRBJ1-1|TRBV7-2
CASSYQTGPHEAFF
TGTGCCAGCAGCTACCAGACAGGGCCACACGAAGCTTTCTTT
>NA|NA|TRBJ1-5|TRBV7-4
CASSLGRGSSNQPQHF
TGTGCCAGCAGCTTAGGGAGGGGTTCCAGCAATCAGCCCCAGCATTTT
>NA|NA|TRBJ2-5|TRBV29-1
CSAGWQETQYF
TGCAGCGCAGGGTGGCAAGAGACCCAGTACTTC
>TRBD1|once|TRBJ1-4|TRBV4-2
CASSYGQARAEKLFF
TGTGCCAGCAGCTACGGACAGGCGCGAGCAGAAAAACTGTTTTTT
>NA|NA|TRBJ1-3|TRBV6-5
CASIGGGNGNTIYF
TGTGCCAGCATAGGGGGGGGTAATGGAAACACCATATATTTT
>TRBD2|NA|TRBJ2-5|TRBV19
CASSKGPGLAGRSWETQYF
TGTGCCAGTAGTAAAGGGCCCGGACTAGCGGGGCGAAGTTGGGAGACCCAGTACTTC
>TRBD1|NA|TRBJ1-3|TRBV6-1
CASREGQNSGNTIYF
TGTGCCAGCAGGGAGGGACAGAACTCTGGAAACACCATATATTTT
>NA|NA|TRBJ1-1|TRBV5-1
CASSLPADMNTEAFF
TGTGCCAGCAGCTTGCCCGCAGACATGAACACTGAAGCTTTCTTT
>TRBD1|NA|TRBJ1-2|TRBV15
CATSTDRVGNGYTF
TGTGCCACCAGCACCGACAGGGTGGGGAATGGCTACACCTTC
>TRBD1|NA|TRBJ1-6|TRBV28
CASSPDREDSPLHF
TGTGCCAGCAGTCCGGACAGGGAGGATTCACCCCTCCACTTT
>TRBD1|NA|TRBJ2-2|TRBV6-5
CASSYGTGAGGELFF
TGTGCCAGCAGTTATGGGACAGGGGCGGGCGGGGAGCTGTTTTTT
>NA|NA|TRBJ2-5|TRBV18
CASSPQMSEETQYF
TGTGCCAGCTCACCACAAATGAGCGAAGAGACCCAGTACTTC
>NA|few|TRBJ1-2|TRBV2
CASSEGPGYGYTF
TGTGCCAGCAGTGAAGGCCCCGGCTATGGCTACACCTTC
>TRBD1|NA|TRBJ2-7|TRBV4-2
CASSQDLGQTYEQYF
TGTGCCAGCAGCCAAGATCTGGGACAGACCTACGAGCAGTACTTC
>NA|NA|TRBJ1-4|TRBV19
CASRRVATNEKLFF
TGTGCCAGTAGGAGGGTTGCAACTAATGAAAAACTGTTTTTT
>TRBD1|NA|TRBJ2-5|TRBV29-1
CSVLTGGETQYF
TGCAGCGTTTTAACAGGGGGTGAGACCCAGTACTTC
>NA|NA|TRBJ2-7|TRBV7-3
CASSLDGGPTEQYF
TGTGCCAGCAGCTTAGACGGAGGCCCCACCGAGCAGTACTTC
>NA|NA|TRBJ2-1|TRBV6-5
CASRPPLANEQFF
TGTGCCAGCAGGCCACCTCTAGCGAATGAGCAGTTCTTC
>TRBD1|NA|TRBJ2-3|TRBV27
CASSLRDRGTDTQYF
TGTGCCAGCAGCCTACGGGACAGGGGGACTGATACGCAGTATTTT
>TRBD2|NA|TRBJ2-7|TRBV18
CASSPSLAGGPYEQYF
TGTGCCAGCTCACCATCACTAGCGGGGGGCCCTTACGAGCAGTACTTC
>NA|NA|TRBJ2-1|TRBV5-4
CASSSGQRTGNEQFF
TGTGCCAGCAGCTCAGGACAGAGGACGGGCAATGAGCAGTTCTTC
>TRBD1|NA|TRBJ2-7|TRBV5-1
CASSPGQGSYEQYF
TGCGCCAGCAGCCCTGGACAGGGGTCCTACGAGCAGTACTTC
>TRBD2|NA|TRBJ2-3|TRBV9
CASSAGLAKADTQYF
TGTGCCAGCAGCGCGGGACTAGCTAAGGCAGATACGCAGTATTTT
>TRBD1|NA|TRBJ2-5|TRBV5-1
CASSLGGQGSRETQYF
TGCGCCAGCAGCTTGGGTGGACAGGGGTCTCGCGAGACCCAGTACTTC
>NA|NA|TRBJ1-3|TRBV7-9
CASSPQGVSSGNTIYF
TGTGCCAGCAGCCCCCAAGGGGTCAGCTCTGGAAACACCATATATTTT
>NA|NA|TRBJ2-3|TRBV7-9
CASSLARGGASSSTDTQYF
TGTGCCAGCAGCTTAGCGAGGGGCGGGGCCTCCTCTAGCACAGATACGCAGTATTTT
>TRBD1|NA|TRBJ1-5|TRBV27
CASSGTANSNQPQHF
TGTGCCAGCAGCGGGACAGCAAATAGCAATCAGCCCCAGCATTTT
>NA|NA|TRBJ2-2|TRBV18
CASSPSVRGNTGELFF
TGTGCCAGCTCACCATCCGTCAGAGGGAACACCGGGGAGCTGTTTTTT
>TRBD1|NA|TRBJ1-5|TRBV27
CASSGQGNHDQPQHF
TGTGCCAGCAGTGGACAGGGAAACCACGATCAGCCCCAGCATTTT